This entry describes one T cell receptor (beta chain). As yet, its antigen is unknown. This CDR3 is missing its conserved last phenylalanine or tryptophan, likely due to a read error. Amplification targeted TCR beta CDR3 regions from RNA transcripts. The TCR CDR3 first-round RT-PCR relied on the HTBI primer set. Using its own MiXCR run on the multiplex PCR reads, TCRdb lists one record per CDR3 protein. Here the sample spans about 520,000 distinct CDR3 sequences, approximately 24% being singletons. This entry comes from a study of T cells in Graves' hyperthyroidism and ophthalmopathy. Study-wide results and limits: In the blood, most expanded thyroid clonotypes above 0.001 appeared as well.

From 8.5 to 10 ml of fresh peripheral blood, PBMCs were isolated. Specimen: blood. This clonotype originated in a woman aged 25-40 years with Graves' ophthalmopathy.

CDR3 DNA: TGTGCGAGCATACAGGGGGTTGGCTACACCTAC. Protein product: CASIQGVGYTY. This sequence joins TRBV6-1 and TRBJ1-2; 8 nucleotides match TRBD1. This CDR3 is built from 11 residues. In germline, CDR1 is MNHNS, CDR2 SASEGT.